A single sample is the source of the 3 T cell receptor beta chains below, sequenced in a study of blood T cell repertoires in COVID-19 (dated by TCRdb to about 2020). Preparation of the library involved the immunoSEQ multiplex PCR assay. What TCRdb holds here is the immuneACCESS table cut down to in-frame rearrangements. Part of the clones is not present; checked against another copy, under half of the missing clones reflect an unresolved V gene, and the others are unexplained. The sample table lists 200,000 to 250,000 clones, around 88% of them with a count of one. The biggest ten clones account for more than 2.5% of the sample. Input material: peripheral blood. These receptors were obtained from a woman in her twenties or thirties who had recovered from COVID-19.

The rearrangement joins TRBV9 to TRBJ2-1; weak D call: TRBD1 (5 bases). This CDR3 region has 12 residues. Trimming took 1 base from V and 9 from J, leaving 8 bases between them. Per the germline V gene, CDR1 is SGDLS and CDR2 is YYNGEE. The CDR3 loop reads CASSVIQGEQFF. The CDR3 DNA is TGTGCCAGCAGCGTAATCCAGGGTGAGCAGTTCTTC.

J is TRBJ2-5 and V is TRBV30, with a possible D match to TRBD2 (6 bases). V lost 0 bases to trimming and J lost 5 bases, with 16 bases between them. There are 15 residues in the CDR3. Germline CDR1 reads GTSNPN; CDR2 reads SVGIG (reference sequence). The CDR3 region is CAWSVEGPGWETQYF. CDR3 nucleotide sequence: TGTGCCTGGAGTGTGGAGGGACCGGGTTGGGAGACCCAGTACTTC. The full variable domain, with the rest looked up from reference TRBV30 and TRBJ2-5, is SQTIHQWPATLVQPVGSPLSLECTVEGTSNPNLYWYRQAAGRGLQLLFYSVGIGQISSEVPQNLSASRPQDRQFILSSKKLLLSDSGFYLCAWSVEGPGWETQYFGPGTRLLVL.

The V gene is TRBV9, the J gene TRBJ2-3, with D perhaps TRBD2 (6 bases). CDR3 size: 15 residues. The germline gives CDR1 SGDLS, CDR2 YYNGEE. Trimming took 0 bases from V and 3 from J, leaving 11 bases between them. The CDR3 region is CASSVEGLGTDTQYF. The DNA for the CDR3 is TGTGCCAGCAGCGTAGAGGGACTGGGAACAGATACGCAGTATTTT.